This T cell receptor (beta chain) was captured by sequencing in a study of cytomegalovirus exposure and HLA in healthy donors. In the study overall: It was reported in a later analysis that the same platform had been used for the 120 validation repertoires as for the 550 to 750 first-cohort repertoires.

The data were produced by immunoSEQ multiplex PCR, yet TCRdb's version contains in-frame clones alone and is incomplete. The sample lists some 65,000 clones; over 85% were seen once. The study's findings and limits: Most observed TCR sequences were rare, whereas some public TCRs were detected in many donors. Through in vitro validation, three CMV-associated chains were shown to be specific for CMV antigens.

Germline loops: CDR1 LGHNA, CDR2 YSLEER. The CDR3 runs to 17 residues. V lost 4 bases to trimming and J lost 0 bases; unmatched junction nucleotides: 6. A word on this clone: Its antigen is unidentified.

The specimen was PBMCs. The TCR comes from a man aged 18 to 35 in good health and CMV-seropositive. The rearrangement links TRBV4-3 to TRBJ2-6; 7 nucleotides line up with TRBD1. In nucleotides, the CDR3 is TGCGCCAGCAGCCCGGGACAGCCCCGCTCTGGGGCCAACGTCCTGACTTTC. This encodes CASSPGQPRSGANVLTF.